These T cell receptor beta chains were read from a single sample in a study of blood T cell repertoires in COVID-19. This table comes from immunoSEQ multiplex PCR, and its TCRdb copy is limited to in-frame clones, with some not included. The sample consists of 25,000 to 30,000 clones, 65% to 90% of them appearing once. The sample was peripheral blood. These receptors came from a human donor in a cohort sampled during active COVID-19. CDR3s include the opening cysteine and the closing phenylalanine or tryptophan.

V	length	J	CDR3
TRBV7-9	16	TRBJ2-7	CASRSQSDSGFRWQYF
TRBV9	14	TRBJ1-1	CASSARYMNTEAFF
TRBV7-2	14	TRBJ1-3	CASTTGPSGNTIYF
TRBV7-6	16	TRBJ1-6	CASSRGLAGGDSPLHF
TRBV24-1	13	TRBJ2-3	CATSGSGGGGRYF
TRBV7-2	12	TRBJ2-5	CASSFWGGTQYF
TRBV7-2	14	TRBJ2-3	CASSLDQGLDTQYF
TRBV29-1	16	TRBJ2-5	CSVLGGGLAVRETQYF
TRBV9	16	TRBJ1-1	CASSGLGTGPNTEAFF
TRBV18	15	TRBJ2-5	CASSRKLAAQETQYF
TRBV19	13	TRBJ1-6	CASRGQANSPLHF
TRBV7-3	15	TRBJ2-5	CASSLFSGGQETQYF
TRBV27	18	TRBJ2-1	CASSSSWTSGGGLNEQFF
TRBV28	14	TRBJ1-2	CASTLTGASYGYTF
TRBV28	14	TRBJ1-4	CASSQGVANEKLFF
TRBV10-3	14	TRBJ2-3	CAIRVGRAGDTQYF
TRBV7-2	15	TRBJ2-5	CASSFRAGGSETQYF
TRBV6-5	15	TRBJ1-2	CASSPRDRGPYGYTF
TRBV4-1	14	TRBJ2-7	CASSLVGQTYEQYF
TRBV24-1	12	TRBJ1-2	CATRDRGDSYTF
TRBV11-1	15	TRBJ1-5	CASSRQGKSNQPQHF
TRBV9	17	TRBJ2-1	CASSVALGLAEYNEQFF
TRBV5-1	13	TRBJ1-2	CASSLAPGYGYTF
TRBV6-5	13	TRBJ1-1	CASSPRTAPEAFF
TRBV5-4	13	TRBJ2-3	CASRPGGTDTQYF
TRBV7-8	16	TRBJ1-5	CASSFTGRDSNQPQHF
TRBV5-1	12	TRBJ1-2	CASSPRQGGYTF
TRBV6-5	15	TRBJ1-1	CASSSAGQGNTEAFF
TRBV6-5	14	TRBJ2-7	CASSRTTQGEEQYF
TRBV27	14	TRBJ1-3	CASSLLGAGNTIYF
TRBV9	15	TRBJ2-1	CASSVVGQGTSEQFF
TRBV3-1/TRBV3-2	15	TRBJ2-3	CASSWWRGVGDTQYF
TRBV5-1	15	TRBJ2-5	CASSPDRGIAETQYF
TRBV6-5	13	TRBJ1-1	CASSLLLRTEAFF
TRBV4-1	14	TRBJ1-5	CASSQVRSNQPQHF
TRBV7-7	17	TRBJ2-5	CASSRDPGLAGQETQYF
TRBV7-9	13	TRBJ2-5	CASSRGAVETQYF
TRBV27	15	TRBJ2-5	CASSPFTLRQETQYF
TRBV5-1	14	TRBJ2-1	CASSLGRGYNEQFF
TRBV5-1	14	TRBJ1-1	CASSLVGGQAEAFF